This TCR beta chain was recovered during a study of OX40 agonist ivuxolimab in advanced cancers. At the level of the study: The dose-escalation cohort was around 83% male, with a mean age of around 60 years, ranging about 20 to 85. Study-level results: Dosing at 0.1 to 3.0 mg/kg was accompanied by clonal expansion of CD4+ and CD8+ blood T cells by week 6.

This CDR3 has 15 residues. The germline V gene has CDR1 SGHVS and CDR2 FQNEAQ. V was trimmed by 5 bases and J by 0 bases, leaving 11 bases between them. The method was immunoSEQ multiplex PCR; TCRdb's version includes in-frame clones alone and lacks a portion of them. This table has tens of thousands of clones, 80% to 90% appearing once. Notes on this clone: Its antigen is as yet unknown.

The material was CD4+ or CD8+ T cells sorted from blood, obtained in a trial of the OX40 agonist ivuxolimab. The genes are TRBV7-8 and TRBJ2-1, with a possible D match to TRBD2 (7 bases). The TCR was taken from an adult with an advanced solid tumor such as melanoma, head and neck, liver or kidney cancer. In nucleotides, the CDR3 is TGTGCCAGCAGCCAAGGGGGGGCCTCCTACAATGAGCAGTTCTTC. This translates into CASSQGGASYNEQFF. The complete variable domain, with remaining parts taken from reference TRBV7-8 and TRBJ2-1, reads GAGVSQSPRYKVAKRGQDVALRCDPISGHVSLFWYQQALGQGPEFLTYFQNEAQLDKSGLPSDRFFAERPEGSVSTLKIQRTQQEDSAVYLCASSQGGASYNEQFFGPGTRLTVL.